Listed below are T cell receptor beta chains from one sample, sequenced in a study of cytomegalovirus exposure and HLA in healthy donors. Sequencing used immunoSEQ multiplex PCR; TCRdb keeps in-frame clones, though not all of them. Among about 150,000 clones listed, approximately 80% were seen once. The specimen sequenced was PBMCs. Receptors were obtained from a young man in good health and CMV-seronegative. Both conserved end residues are part of each CDR3. Each record gives: CDR3 protein, V gene.

CDR3aa: CASSLFVADIQYF
v_gene: TRBV7-9

CDR3aa: CASSFRVRGRAYNEQFF
v_gene: TRBV7-9

CDR3aa: CASSFGTSGSGETQYF
v_gene: TRBV5-1

CDR3aa: CSVIQGGVKTGELFF
v_gene: TRBV29-1

CDR3aa: CSARTGDGYTF
v_gene: TRBV20-1

CDR3aa: CASSLMRRDTEAFF
v_gene: TRBV11-2

CDR3aa: CASSTTIAGVYNEQFF
v_gene: TRBV21-1

CDR3aa: CASSGSGSDTQYF
v_gene: TRBV7-2

CDR3aa: CASSSPVETGTRDTQYF
v_gene: TRBV28

CDR3aa: CAISERQGEGYEQYF
v_gene: TRBV10-3

CDR3aa: CSVGASSYEQYF
v_gene: TRBV29-1

CDR3aa: CASSQPPGDIQYF
v_gene: TRBV4-1

CDR3aa: CASSPTGGHNEQFF
v_gene: TRBV7-7

CDR3aa: CASSVIPTASYNEQFF
v_gene: TRBV9

CDR3aa: CASSEGLAGFADTQYF
v_gene: TRBV2

CDR3aa: CASSLRWTSGRREQYF
v_gene: TRBV28

CDR3aa: CASSWTSGNAGELFF
v_gene: TRBV5-1

CDR3aa: CASSDWTSSYEQYF
v_gene: TRBV2

CDR3aa: CASTEPNTGELFF
v_gene: TRBV28

CDR3aa: CASSFQDRANTEAFF
v_gene: TRBV5-1

CDR3aa: CASRAQGRYGYTF
v_gene: TRBV6-5

CDR3aa: CASSLAMRTDTQYF
v_gene: TRBV5-6

CDR3aa: CASSVAFIPNTGELFF
v_gene: TRBV9

CDR3aa: CASSLEGHSYNEQFF
v_gene: TRBV5-1

CDR3aa: CASSGTGGAEAFF
v_gene: TRBV10-2

CDR3aa: CSSSLTGDGYTF
v_gene: TRBV7-9

CDR3aa: CASSLGGLYTDTQYF
v_gene: TRBV7-2

CDR3aa: CASGPLYNEQFF
v_gene: TRBV28

CDR3aa: CATSRADRTYYNEQFF
v_gene: TRBV15

CDR3aa: CASSPPGQGRMQPQHF
v_gene: TRBV18

CDR3aa: CASNPGTGVIGGELFF
v_gene: TRBV28

CDR3aa: CASSKVERESEQFF
v_gene: TRBV21-1

CDR3aa: CASRLGQENTEAFF
v_gene: TRBV7-2

CDR3aa: CASSHPTGVYTGELFF
v_gene: TRBV9

CDR3aa: CASSIGTVNTEAFF
v_gene: TRBV19

CDR3aa: CASSSGQPYRWQETQYF
v_gene: TRBV11-2

CDR3aa: CATSRGISQPQHF
v_gene: TRBV19

CDR3aa: CATSTQGRSGELFF
v_gene: TRBV15

CDR3aa: CASSVAGGDTQYF
v_gene: TRBV9

CDR3aa: CASSLWGATDTQYF
v_gene: TRBV28

CDR3aa: CASSYTGTQYF
v_gene: TRBV6-5

CDR3aa: CASSYGLAEGYNEQFF
v_gene: TRBV6-5

CDR3aa: CASSPFRGGGTDTQYF
v_gene: TRBV27

CDR3aa: CASEGTANTEAFF
v_gene: TRBV7-9

CDR3aa: CASSPTAQGRVDTGELFF
v_gene: TRBV18

CDR3aa: CASSFGTLNTEAFF
v_gene: TRBV5-5

CDR3aa: CASSLLGSGRGRTGELFF
v_gene: TRBV27

CDR3aa: CASSFQQGDRYTF
v_gene: TRBV11-3

CDR3aa: CASSPPGLAGIYEQYF
v_gene: TRBV14

CDR3aa: CASTRGSSSTITGELFF
v_gene: TRBV28

CDR3aa: CASSVRGLEGGELFF
v_gene: TRBV9

CDR3aa: CASSSGLAGGPGTGELFF
v_gene: TRBV28

CDR3aa: CASSFGQGLYGYTF
v_gene: TRBV28